One T cell receptor (beta chain) is described in this entry. Germline V gene lookup returns CDR1 MDHEN and CDR2 SYDVKM. This CDR3 spans 17 amino acids. V gave up 5 bases and J gave up 5 bases; unmatched junction bases: 12. These data originate in a study of blood T cell repertoires in COVID-19. Across the whole study: Sites in the United States, Italy and Spain provided acute and convalescent COVID-19 samples.

Authors' processing steps: How many nucleated cells were present was estimated from reference gene primer amplification. Profiling relied on immunoSEQ multiplex PCR, and the TCRdb table lists in-frame clones only, not all of them. That table gives V, J and clone size, and the DNA gave D and trimming. The sample has 40,000 or so clones, over 75% seen once. What was sequenced was peripheral blood. The chain employs TRBV28 and TRBJ1-5, with 10 positions matching TRBD1. This TCR derives from a man between 40 and 49 years old with active or convalescent COVID-19. CDR3 coding DNA: TGTGCCAGCAGTCCGGGGGACAGGGGAGGCCGCCATCAGCCCCAGCATTTT. It translates to CASSPGDRGGRHQPQHF.